What follows are 9 T cell receptor beta chains derived from one specimen sequenced in a study of beta chain features in type 1 diabetes. Study-wide findings and caveats: Shorter TCRB CDR3s, moderately but significantly so, marked every one of the four CD4+ subsets in Type 1 diabetes patients.

The isolated RNA, all of it, was reverse transcribed, so expressed TCRB transcripts were what got sequenced. Libraries were prepared by immunoSEQ multiplex PCR; TCRdb keeps only in-frame clonotypes and omits some of them. The sample carries about 26,000 clones, 49% recorded once. The antigens these receptors bind are not known. The sample comprised stem cell memory CD4+ T cells from blood. These receptors were obtained from a man aged 25-45 years with type 1 diabetes.

In this sample, this clone turned up a few times. The chain uses TRBV20-1 and TRBJ2-1; no clear D. Germline CDR1 DFQATT, CDR2 SNEGSKA (reference sequence). This CDR3 region has 11 residues. V was shortened by 8 bases and J by 0 bases, with 5 bases between the two germline ends. The CDR3 protein is CSPSSYNEQFF. CDR3 sequence (DNA): TGCAGTCCCAGCTCCTACAATGAGCAGTTCTTC.

The rearrangement uses TRBV14 and TRBJ1-4; D may be TRBD1 (5 bases). Germline-derived CDR1 and CDR2 are SGHDN and FVKESK. Trimming pared 4 bases from V and 2 bases from J, leaving 8 bases between. The CDR3 totals 14 residues. CDR3 DNA sequence: TGTGCCAGCAGCCCCAGGGCTACTAATGAAAAACTGTTTTTT. As protein: CASSPRATNEKLFF.

V is TRBV15 and J is TRBJ2-3; 8 bases agree with TRBD2. Germline V gene data show CDR1 as LNHNV and CDR2 as YYDKDF (reference sequence). The CDR3 spans 17 residues. The ends lost 2 bases at V and 2 bases at J; junction bases unmatched: 9. This CDR3 reads CATSRYILAENTDTQYF. CDR3 bases: TGTGCCACCAGCAGATATATACTAGCGGAAAACACAGATACGCAGTATTTT.

The rearrangement links TRBV6-1 to TRBJ1-3, with D perhaps matching TRBD1 (6 bases). Trimming pared 3 bases from V and 2 bases from J, leaving 8 bases between. CDR1 and CDR2 from the germline V gene are MNHNS and SASEGT. The CDR3 totals 14 residues. This chain's CDR3 is CASSEGHTGNTIYF. In DNA form, the CDR3 reads TGTGCCAGCAGTGAGGGACATACTGGAAACACCATATATTTT.

The rearrangement joins TRBV11-3 to TRBJ1-2, with a tentative D call TRBD1 (5 bases). Trimming left V 2 bases short and J 6 bases short, with 7 bases between. This CDR3 comprises 12 residues. The germline V gene encodes CDR1 SGHNT and CDR2 YENEEA. The CDR3, as DNA: TGTGCCAGCAGCTTAAAGGGGCATGGCTACACCTTC. Protein: CASSLKGHGYTF.

The rearrangement joins TRBV5-1 to TRBJ2-5; 10 positions match TRBD1. Per the germline V gene, CDR1 is SGHRS and CDR2 is YFSETQ. The CDR3 runs 14 residues. With V trimmed by 4 bases and J by 4 bases, 4 bases remained unmatched. The CDR3 spells CASSPGTGVETQYF. Written as DNA, the CDR3 is TGCGCCAGCAGCCCGGGGACAGGGGTAGAGACCCAGTACTTC.

This clone has a handful of counts. J is TRBJ2-3 and V is TRBV5-1, with D possibly TRBD1 on 5 matching bases. The CDR3 loop spans 15 amino acids. Trimming removed 4 bases from V and 4 bases from J, with 16 bases in between. CDR1 is SGHRS, CDR2 YFSETQ, per germline. In DNA, the CDR3 is TGCGCCAGCAGCGCGCCCTCAGGGTTAGCAGATACGCAGTATTTT. Translating it yields CASSAPSGLADTQYF.

The V and J genes are TRBV6-6 and TRBJ1-6, with D tentatively TRBD1 (6 bases). Germline V gene lookup returns CDR1 MNHNY and CDR2 SVGAGI (reference sequence). The length of the CDR3 is 16 residues. V dropped 6 bases and J dropped 5 bases, with 17 bases sitting between them. The CDR3 DNA is TGTGCCAGCAGACCACTAAGGACAGCCGATAATTCACCCCTCCACTTT. Translating it yields CASRPLRTADNSPLHF.

The rearrangement joins TRBV27 to TRBJ2-1, with TRBD2 matching over 8 bases. V lost 5 bases, J lost 5 bases, and 2 bases stayed unmatched. This CDR3 is 13 amino acids long. Germline loops: CDR1 MNHEY, CDR2 SMNVEV (reference sequence). Here the CDR3 DNA reads TGTGCCAGCAGTACTAGCGGTAACAATGAGCAGTTCTTC. Translation gives CASSTSGNNEQFF.